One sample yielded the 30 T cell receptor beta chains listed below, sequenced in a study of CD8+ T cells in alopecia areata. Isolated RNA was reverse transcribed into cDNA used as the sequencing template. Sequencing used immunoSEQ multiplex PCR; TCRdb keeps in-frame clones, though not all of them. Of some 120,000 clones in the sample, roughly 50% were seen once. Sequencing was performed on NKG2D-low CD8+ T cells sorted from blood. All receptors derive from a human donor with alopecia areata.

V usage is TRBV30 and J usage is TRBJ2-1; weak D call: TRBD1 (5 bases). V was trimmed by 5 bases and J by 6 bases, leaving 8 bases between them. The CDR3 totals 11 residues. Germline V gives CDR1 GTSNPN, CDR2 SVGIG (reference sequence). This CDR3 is CAWDSSNEQFF. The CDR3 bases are TGTGCCTGGGACAGCTCCAATGAGCAGTTCTTC.

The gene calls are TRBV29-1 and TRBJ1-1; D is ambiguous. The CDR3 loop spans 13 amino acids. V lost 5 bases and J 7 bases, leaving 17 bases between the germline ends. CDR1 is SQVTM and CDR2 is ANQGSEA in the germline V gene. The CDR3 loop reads CSVRQGLTVEAFF. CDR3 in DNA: TGCAGCGTTAGACAAGGGCTAACAGTTGAAGCTTTCTTT.

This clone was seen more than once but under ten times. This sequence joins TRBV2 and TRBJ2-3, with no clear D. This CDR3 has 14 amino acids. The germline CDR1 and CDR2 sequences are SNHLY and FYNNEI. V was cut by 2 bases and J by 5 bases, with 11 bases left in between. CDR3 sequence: CASSERAPRDTQYF. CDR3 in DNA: TGTGCCAGCAGTGAAAGGGCTCCCAGAGATACGCAGTATTTT.

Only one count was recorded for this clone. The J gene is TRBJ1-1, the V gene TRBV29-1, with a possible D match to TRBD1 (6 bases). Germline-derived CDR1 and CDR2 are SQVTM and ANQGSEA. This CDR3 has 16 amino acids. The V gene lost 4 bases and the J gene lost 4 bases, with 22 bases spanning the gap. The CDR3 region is CSVVGASDSRGTEAFF. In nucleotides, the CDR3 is TGCAGCGTTGTGGGGGCGTCAGACAGTCGAGGCACTGAAGCTTTCTTT.

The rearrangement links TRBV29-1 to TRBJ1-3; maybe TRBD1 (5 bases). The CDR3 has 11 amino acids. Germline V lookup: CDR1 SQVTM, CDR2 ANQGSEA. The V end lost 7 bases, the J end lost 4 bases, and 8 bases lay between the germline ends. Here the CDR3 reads CSAGAGNTIYF. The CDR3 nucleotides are TGCAGCGCCGGGGCCGGAAACACCATATATTTT.

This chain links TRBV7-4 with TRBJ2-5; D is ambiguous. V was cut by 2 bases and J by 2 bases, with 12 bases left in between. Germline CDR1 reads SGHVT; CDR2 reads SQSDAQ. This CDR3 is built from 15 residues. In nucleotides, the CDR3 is TGTGCCAGCAGCTTATCCAGTTCGGTTCAAGAGACCCAGTACTTC. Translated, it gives CASSLSSSVQETQYF.

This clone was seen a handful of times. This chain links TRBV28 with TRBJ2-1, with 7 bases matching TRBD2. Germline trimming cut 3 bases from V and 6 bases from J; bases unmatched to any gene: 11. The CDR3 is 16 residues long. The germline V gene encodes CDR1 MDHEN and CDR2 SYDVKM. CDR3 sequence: CASSFPREAGSNEQFF. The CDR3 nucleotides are TGTGCCAGCAGTTTCCCCCGGGAGGCGGGGAGCAATGAGCAGTTCTTC.

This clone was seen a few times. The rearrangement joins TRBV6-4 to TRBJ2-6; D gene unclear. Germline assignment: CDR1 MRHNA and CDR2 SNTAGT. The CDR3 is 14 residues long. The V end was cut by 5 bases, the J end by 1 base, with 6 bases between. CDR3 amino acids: CASSTESGANVLTF. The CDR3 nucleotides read TGTGCCAGCAGTACAGAATCTGGGGCCAACGTCCTGACTTTC.

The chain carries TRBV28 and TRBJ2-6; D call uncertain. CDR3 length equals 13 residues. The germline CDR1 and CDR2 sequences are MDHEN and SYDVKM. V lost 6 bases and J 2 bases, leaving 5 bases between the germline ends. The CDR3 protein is CASSETGANVLTF. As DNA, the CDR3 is TGTGCCAGCAGCGAGACTGGGGCCAACGTCCTGACTTTC.

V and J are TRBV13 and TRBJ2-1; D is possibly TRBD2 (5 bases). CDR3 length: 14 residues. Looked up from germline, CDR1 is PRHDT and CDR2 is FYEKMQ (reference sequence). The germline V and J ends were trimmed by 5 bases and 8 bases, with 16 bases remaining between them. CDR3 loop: CASSQDSTGYEQFF. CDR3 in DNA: TGTGCCAGCAGCCAGGACTCGACTGGGTATGAGCAGTTCTTC. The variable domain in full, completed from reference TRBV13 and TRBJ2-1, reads AAGVIQSPRHLIKEKRETATLKCYPIPRHDTVYWYQQGPGQDPQFLISFYEKMQSDKGSIPDRFSAQQFSDYHSELNMSSLELGDSALYFCASSQDSTGYEQFFGPGTRLTVL.

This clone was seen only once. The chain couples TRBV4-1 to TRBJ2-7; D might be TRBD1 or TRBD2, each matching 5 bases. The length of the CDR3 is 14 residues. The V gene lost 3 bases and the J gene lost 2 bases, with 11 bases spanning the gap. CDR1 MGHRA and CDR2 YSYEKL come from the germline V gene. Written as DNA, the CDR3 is TGCGCCAGCAGCCAGAGGGACGGCCCCTACGAGCAGTACTTC. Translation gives CASSQRDGPYEQYF.

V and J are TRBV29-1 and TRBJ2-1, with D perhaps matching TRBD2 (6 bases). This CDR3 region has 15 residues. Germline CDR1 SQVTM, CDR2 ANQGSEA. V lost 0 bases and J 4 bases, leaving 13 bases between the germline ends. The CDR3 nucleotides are TGCAGCGTTGAAGATCTCCTAGCGCCTTACAATGAGCAGTTCTTC. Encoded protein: CSVEDLLAPYNEQFF.

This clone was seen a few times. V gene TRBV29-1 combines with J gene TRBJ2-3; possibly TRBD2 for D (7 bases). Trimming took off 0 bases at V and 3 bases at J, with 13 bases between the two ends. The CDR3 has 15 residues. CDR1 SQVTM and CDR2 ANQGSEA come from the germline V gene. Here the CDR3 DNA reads TGCAGCGTTGAAGAATGGGGAGGGGGGACAGATACGCAGTATTTT. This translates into CSVEEWGGGTDTQYF.

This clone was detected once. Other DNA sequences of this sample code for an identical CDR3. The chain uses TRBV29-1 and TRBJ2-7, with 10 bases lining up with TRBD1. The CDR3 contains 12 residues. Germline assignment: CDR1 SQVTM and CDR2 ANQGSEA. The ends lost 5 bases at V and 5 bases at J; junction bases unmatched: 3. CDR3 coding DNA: TGCAGCGTTCCGGGACAGGGGAACGAGCAGTACTTC. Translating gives CSVPGQGNEQYF.

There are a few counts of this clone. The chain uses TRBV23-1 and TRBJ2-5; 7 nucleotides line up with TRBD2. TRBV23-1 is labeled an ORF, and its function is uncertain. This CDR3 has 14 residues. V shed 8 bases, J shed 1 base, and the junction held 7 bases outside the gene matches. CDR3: CASDGGTLQETQYF. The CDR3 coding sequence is TGCGCCAGCGACGGGGGGACGCTCCAAGAGACCCAGTACTTC.

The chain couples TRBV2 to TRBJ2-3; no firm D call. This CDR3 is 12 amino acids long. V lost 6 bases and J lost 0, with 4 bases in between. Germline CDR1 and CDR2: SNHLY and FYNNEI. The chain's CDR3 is CASRPSTDTQYF. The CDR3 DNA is TGTGCCAGCAGGCCTAGCACAGATACGCAGTATTTT.

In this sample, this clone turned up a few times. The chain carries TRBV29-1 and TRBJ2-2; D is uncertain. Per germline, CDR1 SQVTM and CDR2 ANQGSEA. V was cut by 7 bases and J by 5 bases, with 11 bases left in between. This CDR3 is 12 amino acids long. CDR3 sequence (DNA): TGCAGCGCCACCGTTTTTACCGGGGAGCTGTTTTTT. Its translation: CSATVFTGELFF.

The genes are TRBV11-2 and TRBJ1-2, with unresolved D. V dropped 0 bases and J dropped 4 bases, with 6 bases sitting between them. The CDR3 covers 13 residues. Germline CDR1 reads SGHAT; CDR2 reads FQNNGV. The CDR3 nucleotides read TGTGCCAGCAGCTTAGAGCCAGGCTATGGCTACACCTTC. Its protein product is CASSLEPGYGYTF.

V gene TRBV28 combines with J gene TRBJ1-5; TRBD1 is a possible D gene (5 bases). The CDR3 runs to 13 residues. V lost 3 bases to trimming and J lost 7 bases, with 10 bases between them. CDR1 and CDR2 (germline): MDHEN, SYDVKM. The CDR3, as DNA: TGTGCCAGCAGTTTTGGAGCAGGGCAGCCCCAGCATTTT. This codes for CASSFGAGQPQHF. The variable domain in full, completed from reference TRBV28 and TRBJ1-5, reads DVKVTQSSRYLVKRTGEKVFLECVQDMDHENMFWYRQDPGLGLRLIYFSYDVKMKEKGDIPEGYSVSREKKERFSLILESASTNQTSMYLCASSFGAGQPQHFGDGTRLSIL.

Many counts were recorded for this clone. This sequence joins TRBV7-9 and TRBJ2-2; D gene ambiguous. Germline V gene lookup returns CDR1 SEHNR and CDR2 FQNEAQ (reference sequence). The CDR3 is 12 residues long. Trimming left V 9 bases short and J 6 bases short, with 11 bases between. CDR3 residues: CARGSLAGELFF. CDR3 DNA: TGTGCCAGGGGTTCCCTCGCCGGGGAGCTGTTTTTT. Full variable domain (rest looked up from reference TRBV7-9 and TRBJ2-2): DTGVSQNPRHKITKRGQNVTFRCDPISEHNRLYWYRQTLGQGPEFLTYFQNEAQLEKSRLLSDRFSAERPKGSFSTLEIQRTEQGDSAMYLCARGSLAGELFFGEGSRLTVL.

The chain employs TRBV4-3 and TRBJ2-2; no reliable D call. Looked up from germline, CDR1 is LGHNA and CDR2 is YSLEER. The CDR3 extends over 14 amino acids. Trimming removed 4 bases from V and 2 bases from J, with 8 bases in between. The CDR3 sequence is CASSRWANTGELFF. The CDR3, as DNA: TGCGCCAGCAGCCGTTGGGCCAACACCGGGGAGCTGTTTTTT.

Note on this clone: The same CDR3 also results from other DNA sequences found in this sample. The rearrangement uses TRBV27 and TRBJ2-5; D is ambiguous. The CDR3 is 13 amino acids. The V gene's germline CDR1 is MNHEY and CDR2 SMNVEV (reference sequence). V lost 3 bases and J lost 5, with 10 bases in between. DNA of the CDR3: TGTGCCAGCAGTTTCGGGTTGGGGGAGACCCAGTACTTC. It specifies CASSFGLGETQYF.

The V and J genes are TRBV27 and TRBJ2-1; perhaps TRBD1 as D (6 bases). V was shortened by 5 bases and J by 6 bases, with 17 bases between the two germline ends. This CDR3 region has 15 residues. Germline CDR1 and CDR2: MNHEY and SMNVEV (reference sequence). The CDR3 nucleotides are TGTGCCAGCAGTGCAGGATTCGGACAGCTCAATGAGCAGTTCTTC. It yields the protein CASSAGFGQLNEQFF.

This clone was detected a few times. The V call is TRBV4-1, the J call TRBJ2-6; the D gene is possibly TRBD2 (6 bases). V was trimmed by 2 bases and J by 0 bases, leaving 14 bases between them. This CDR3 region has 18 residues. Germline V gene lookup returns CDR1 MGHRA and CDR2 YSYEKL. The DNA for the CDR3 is TGCGCCAGCAGCCAATCTGAGGAGGGTTACTCTGGGGCCAACGTCCTGACTTTC. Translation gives CASSQSEEGYSGANVLTF.

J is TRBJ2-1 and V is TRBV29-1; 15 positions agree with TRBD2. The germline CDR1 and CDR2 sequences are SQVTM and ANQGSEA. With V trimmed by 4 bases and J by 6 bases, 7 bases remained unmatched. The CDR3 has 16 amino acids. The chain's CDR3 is CSVGTSGRGVSNEQFF. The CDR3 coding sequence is TGCAGCGTTGGGACTAGCGGGAGGGGGGTTTCCAATGAGCAGTTCTTC.

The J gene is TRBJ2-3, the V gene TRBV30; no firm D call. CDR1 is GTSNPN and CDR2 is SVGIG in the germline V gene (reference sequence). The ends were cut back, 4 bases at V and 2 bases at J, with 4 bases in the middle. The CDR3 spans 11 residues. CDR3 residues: CAWTDTDTQYF. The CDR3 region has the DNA TGTGCCTGGACGGACACAGATACGCAGTATTTT.

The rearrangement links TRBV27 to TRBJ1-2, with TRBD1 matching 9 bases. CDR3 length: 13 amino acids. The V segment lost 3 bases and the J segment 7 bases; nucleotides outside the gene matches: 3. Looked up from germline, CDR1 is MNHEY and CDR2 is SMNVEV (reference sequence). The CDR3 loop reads CASSLGQGFGYTF. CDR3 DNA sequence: TGTGCCAGCAGTTTGGGACAGGGTTTTGGCTACACCTTC.

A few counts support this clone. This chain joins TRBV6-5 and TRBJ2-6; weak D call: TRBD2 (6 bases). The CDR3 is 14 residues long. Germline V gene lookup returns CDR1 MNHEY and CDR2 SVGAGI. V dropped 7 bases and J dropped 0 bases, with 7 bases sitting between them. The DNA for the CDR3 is TGTGCCAGCACCGGGGGCTCTGGGGCCAACGTCCTGACTTTC. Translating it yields CASTGGSGANVLTF.

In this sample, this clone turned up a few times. DNA of the CDR3: TGCAGCGTTGAAGACGCGATGAGGCTTTCCTACAATGAGCAGTTCTTC. It codes for CSVEDAMRLSYNEQFF. This chain connects TRBV29-1 to TRBJ2-1, with D unclear. Per the germline V gene, CDR1 is SQVTM and CDR2 is ANQGSEA. The CDR3 totals 16 residues. V was shortened by 0 bases and J by 1 base, with 13 bases between the two germline ends.

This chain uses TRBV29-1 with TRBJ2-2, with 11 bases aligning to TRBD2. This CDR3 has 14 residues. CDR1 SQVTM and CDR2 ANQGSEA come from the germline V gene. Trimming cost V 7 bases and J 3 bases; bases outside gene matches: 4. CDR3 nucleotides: TGCAGCGGGCGACTAGCGGGATACACCGGGGAGCTGTTTTTT. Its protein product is CSGRLAGYTGELFF.